These 29 T cell receptor beta chains were all obtained from the same sample, sequenced in a study of T cell responses to AZD1222 COVID-19 vaccine. The protocol was immunoSEQ multiplex PCR, while the TCRdb copy is restricted to in-frame clones and leaves out a portion. This sample has some 60,000 clones, with approximately 92% found just once. The material sequenced was peripheral blood, taken 28 days after the second AZD1222 dose. These receptors originate from an adult who received the AZD1222 COVID-19 vaccine.

The chain recombines TRBV6-2 or TRBV6-3 with TRBJ2-4, with D hard to call. The CDR3 loop spans 14 amino acids. V was cut by 6 bases and J by 0 bases, with 9 bases left in between. From germline, CDR1 is MNHEY and CDR2 SVGEGT. CDR3: CASSPQLAKNIQYF. The CDR3 coding sequence is TGTGCCAGCAGCCCACAGTTAGCCAAAAACATTCAGTACTTC.

The chain uses TRBV4-1 and TRBJ2-7; D assignment may be TRBD1 or TRBD2 (5 bases each). Trimming left V 0 bases short and J 2 bases short, with 8 bases between. Looked up from germline, CDR1 is MGHRA and CDR2 is YSYEKL. This CDR3 contains 14 residues. The CDR3 coding sequence is TGCGCCAGCAGCCAAGAGAGGGGTCCCTACGAGCAGTACTTC. This sequence encodes CASSQERGPYEQYF.

The chain has TRBV24-1 and TRBJ1-1, with D perhaps TRBD1 (6 bases). The ends were cut back, 6 bases at V and 1 base at J, with 20 bases in the middle. Germline CDR1 reads KGHDR; CDR2 reads SFDVKD. The CDR3 loop spans 17 amino acids. The CDR3 DNA follows: TGTGCCACCAGTTCCCCCGATGGAACGGACAGGAACACTGAAGCTTTCTTT. Translation gives CATSSPDGTDRNTEAFF.

This sequence joins TRBV29-1 and TRBJ2-7; TRBD2 agrees at 8 bases. V was pared by 0 bases and J by 9 bases, with 1 base of the junction left unmatched. This CDR3 has 11 amino acids. Germline-derived CDR1 and CDR2 are SQVTM and ANQGSEA. CDR3 sequence (DNA): TGCAGCGTTGAAGAGAGCGGGGGGCAGTACTTC. It specifies CSVEESGGQYF.

The chain links TRBV4-3 to TRBJ2-7, with D possibly matching TRBD1 (5 bases). Germline CDR1 and CDR2: LGHNA and YSLEER. V was pared by 0 bases and J by 2 bases, with 11 bases between. This CDR3 is built from 15 residues. The CDR3 region is CASSQDVGPAYEQYF. The CDR3 DNA follows: TGCGCCAGCAGCCAAGATGTGGGGCCTGCCTACGAGCAGTACTTC.

The chain has TRBV14 and TRBJ2-1; D is unclear. Trimming shortened V by 0 bases and J by 3 bases, and 3 bases separated the two germline ends. The CDR3 loop spans 13 amino acids. Per germline, CDR1 SGHDN and CDR2 FVKESK. The CDR3 reads CASSQEYYNEQFF. In DNA form, the CDR3 reads TGTGCCAGCAGCCAAGAGTACTACAATGAGCAGTTCTTC.

V is TRBV6-4 and J is TRBJ2-1; 7 bases are shared with TRBD1. Germline V gene sequence: CDR1 MRHNA, CDR2 SNTAGT. The CDR3 covers 14 residues. The J segment lost 9 bases and the V segment lost 10 bases, leaving 15 bases of the junction unmatched. CDR3 in DNA: TGTGCCACCAAACGTGAGACAGGGATTGGTGAGCAGTTCTTC. The encoded protein is CATKRETGIGEQFF.

The chain joins TRBV5-1 to TRBJ2-7; D unresolved. The V gene lost 0 bases and the J gene lost 6 bases, with 13 bases spanning the gap. CDR3 length: 14 residues. The V gene's germline CDR1 is SGHRS and CDR2 YFSETQ. The CDR3, as DNA: TGCGCCAGCAGCTTGGATCCGGGTCAGAGCGAGCAGTACTTC. It codes for CASSLDPGQSEQYF.

The chain joins TRBV18 to TRBJ2-2, with unresolved D. V dropped 4 bases and J dropped 2 bases, with 2 bases sitting between them. The CDR3 is 12 amino acids. Germline V gives CDR1 KGHSH, CDR2 LQKENI. In DNA, the CDR3 is TGTGCCAGCTCACTAAACACCGGGGAGCTGTTTTTT. The encoded protein is CASSLNTGELFF.

V is TRBV7-2 and J is TRBJ2-1; possible D gene TRBD2, 8 bases. V dropped 4 bases and J dropped 3 bases, with 22 bases sitting between them. This CDR3 comprises 18 residues. CDR1 is SGHTA and CDR2 is FQGNSA in the germline V gene. The CDR3 region is CASSSPTSADRFYNEQFF. The CDR3, as DNA: TGTGCCAGCAGCTCGCCGACTAGCGCGGACAGGTTCTACAATGAGCAGTTCTTC.

The chain has TRBV7-9 and TRBJ1-2; D perhaps matches TRBD1 (5 bases). The CDR3 runs 15 residues. Germline V gene lookup returns CDR1 SEHNR and CDR2 FQNEAQ (reference sequence). V shed 1 base and J shed 2 bases, with 11 bases lying between them. The CDR3 bases are TGTGCCAGCAGCTTAGATCGGGGGACCAACTATGGCTACACCTTC. Translation gives CASSLDRGTNYGYTF.

The chain carries TRBV7-9 and TRBJ1-5; no reliable D call. V lost 8 bases and J 0 bases, leaving 5 bases between the germline ends. The CDR3 runs to 12 residues. The germline CDR1 and CDR2 sequences are SEHNR and FQNEAQ (reference sequence). CDR3 protein: CASQRSNQPQHF. The DNA for the CDR3 is TGTGCCAGCCAGCGTAGCAATCAGCCCCAGCATTTT.

The chain carries TRBV7-2 and TRBJ2-7; possible D gene TRBD1, 6 bases. The CDR3 spans 14 residues. Trimming took off 2 bases at V and 2 bases at J, with 10 bases between the two ends. Germline assignment: CDR1 SGHTA and CDR2 FQGNSA. CDR3: CASSLLQGAYEQYF. CDR3 DNA sequence: TGTGCCAGCAGCTTACTACAGGGAGCCTACGAGCAGTACTTC.

J is TRBJ1-1 and V is TRBV29-1; 9 positions agree with TRBD1. This CDR3 has 11 residues. J was trimmed by 7 bases and V by 6 bases; bases with no gene match: 3. Germline CDR1 is SQVTM and CDR2 is ANQGSEA. CDR3 in DNA: TGCAGCGTCGGGACAGGGAATGAAGCTTTCTTT. As protein: CSVGTGNEAFF.

The V call is TRBV15, the J call TRBJ2-7; D not certain. The CDR3 length is 13 residues. Germline CDR1 and CDR2: LNHNV and YYDKDF (reference sequence). Trimming stripped 3 bases from V and 7 bases from J, with 13 bases between. CDR3 bases: TGTGCCACCAGCAGTTTTATGGTTGAGGAGCAGTACTTC. It specifies CATSSFMVEEQYF.

V and J are TRBV5-1 and TRBJ1-1; D may be TRBD1 (5 bases). The germline gives CDR1 SGHRS, CDR2 YFSETQ. There are 16 residues in the CDR3. Trimming removed 0 bases from V and 1 base from J, with 13 bases in between. The CDR3 nucleotides read TGCGCCAGCAGCTTGGTGGCCAGGGTGAGGAACACTGAAGCTTTCTTT. Translated: CASSLVARVRNTEAFF.

The chain combines TRBV6-1 with TRBJ2-3, with D tentatively TRBD2 (5 bases). CDR1 is MNHNS, CDR2 SASEGT, per germline. CDR3 length: 15 residues. Trimming removed 3 bases at V and 2 bases at J, with 12 bases between. DNA for the CDR3: TGTGCCAGCAGTGATTCGGGGTCTCCCACAGATACGCAGTATTTT. Translated: CASSDSGSPTDTQYF.

This chain joins TRBV10-3 and TRBJ2-1; D is unresolved. The CDR3 is made up of 13 amino acids. CDR1 is ENHRY and CDR2 is SYGVKD in the germline V gene. Trimming left V 3 bases short and J 8 bases short, with 11 bases between. The CDR3 sequence is CAISEPPMDEQFF. CDR3 coding DNA: TGTGCCATCAGTGAACCACCGATGGATGAGCAGTTCTTC.

The CDR3 here is CASSLSGQFQETQYF. The CDR3 DNA reads TGCGCCAGCAGCTTGTCGGGACAATTCCAAGAGACCCAGTACTTC. This chain uses TRBV5-1 with TRBJ2-5; D possibly corresponds to TRBD1 (6 bases). The CDR3 loop spans 15 amino acids. V was clipped by 1 base and J by 1 base, with 11 bases between them. CDR1 SGHRS and CDR2 YFSETQ come from the germline V gene.

The chain couples TRBV5-4 to TRBJ2-5, with 8 bases fitting TRBD2. The CDR3 length is 14 residues. The V gene's germline CDR1 is SGHNT and CDR2 YYREEE (reference sequence). Germline trimming cut 4 bases from V and 5 bases from J; bases unmatched to any gene: 7. CDR3 sequence reads: CASSPGLAGETQYF. Written as DNA, the CDR3 is TGTGCCAGCAGCCCCGGACTAGCCGGGGAGACCCAGTACTTC.

CDR3 DNA: TGTGCCAGCAGCCTACTAGCGGGGGGGAACACCGGGGAGCTGTTTTTT. It encodes CASSLLAGGNTGELFF. V gene TRBV11-3 combines with J gene TRBJ2-2, with 12 bases that match TRBD2. J was trimmed by 1 base and V by 5 bases; bases with no gene match: 2. CDR1 SGHNT and CDR2 YENEEA come from the germline V gene. This CDR3 comprises 16 residues.

This clone has a single count. The genes are TRBV10-2 and TRBJ2-2; D is uncertain. Germline lookup yields CDR1 WSHSY and CDR2 SAAADI. The CDR3 runs 15 residues. Deletions cut 0 bases from V and 7 bases from J, with 12 bases between. The CDR3 region is CASSESQTFSGELFF. The CDR3, as DNA: TGCGCCAGCAGTGAGTCGCAGACGTTTAGCGGGGAGCTGTTTTTT.

The V and J genes are TRBV29-1 and TRBJ2-4; D ambiguous. Germline assignment: CDR1 SQVTM and CDR2 ANQGSEA. Trimming removed 6 bases at V and 6 bases at J, with 15 bases between. This CDR3 contains 13 residues. Written as DNA, the CDR3 is TGCAGCGTGCACAACATTCAAGGAAACATTCAGTACTTC. Translated: CSVHNIQGNIQYF.

The rearrangement uses TRBV5-5 and TRBJ1-6; no reliable D call. The length of the CDR3 is 15 residues. Germline V gene lookup returns CDR1 SGHKS and CDR2 YYEKEE (reference sequence). The ends were cut back, 0 bases at V and 3 bases at J, with 7 bases in the middle. The CDR3 region has the DNA TGTGCCAGCAGCTTGGCCCAGGTCTATAATTCACCCCTCCACTTT. Amino acids: CASSLAQVYNSPLHF.

The chain uses TRBV6-5 and TRBJ1-2, with TRBD1 matching 7 bases. This CDR3 comprises 15 residues. Germline V lookup: CDR1 MNHEY, CDR2 SVGAGI. With V trimmed by 5 bases and J by 0 bases, 6 bases remained unmatched. The CDR3 loop reads CASSTRQGTNYGYTF. The CDR3 DNA reads TGTGCCAGCAGTACGAGACAGGGCACTAACTATGGCTACACCTTC.

The chain joins TRBV5-1 to TRBJ2-1, with 7 bases matching TRBD2. Per germline, CDR1 SGHRS and CDR2 YFSETQ. V dropped 2 bases and J dropped 3; count of bases not matched to a gene: 20. This CDR3 contains 20 residues. CDR3 loop: CASSLPSEGGVFLDYNEQFF. CDR3 sequence (DNA): TGCGCCAGCAGCTTACCGTCTGAGGGAGGGGTTTTCCTCGACTACAATGAGCAGTTCTTC.

This sequence joins TRBV15 and TRBJ2-7; 12 bases fit TRBD2. This CDR3 has 16 amino acids. Germline CDR1 and CDR2: LNHNV and YYDKDF (reference sequence). The V and J ends lost 4 bases and 0 bases, in that order; junction bases with no gene match: 4. CDR3 nucleotides: TGTGCCACCAGCACGAGGGGACTAGCGGGCTCCTACGAGCAGTACTTC. Residues: CATSTRGLAGSYEQYF.

The chain has TRBV5-4 and TRBJ2-5, with TRBD1 as a possible D gene (7 bases). Germline V gives CDR1 SGHNT, CDR2 YYREEE (reference sequence). Between the trimmed V and J ends, which lost 4 bases and 5 bases, there was a span of 15 bases. The CDR3 spans 14 residues. The CDR3 sequence is CASSQQGRDETQYF. CDR3 DNA sequence: TGTGCCAGCAGCCAACAGGGGCGGGACGAGACCCAGTACTTC. The full variable domain, rest sourced from reference TRBV5-4 and TRBJ2-5, is ETGVTQSPTHLIKTRGQQVTLRCSSQSGHNTVSWYQQALGQGPQFIFQYYREEENGRGNFPPRFSGLQFPNYSSELNVNALELDDSALYLCASSQQGRDETQYFGPGTRLLVL.

This clone was picked up one time. The chain recombines TRBV4-2 with TRBJ1-5, with TRBD1 matching over 7 bases. Germline CDR1 reads LGHNA; CDR2 reads YNFKEQ. The junction had 3 bases not matched to a gene; V was cut back by 0 bases and J by 4 bases. The CDR3 extends over 15 amino acids. CDR3: CASSQEGGRNQPQHF. CDR3 nucleotide sequence: TGTGCCAGCAGCCAAGAAGGGGGCAGGAATCAGCCCCAGCATTTT.